This T cell receptor beta chain was retrieved from a study of regulatory T cells in long-lasting Graves disease. In its sample, this clonotype was seen many times. Its matching antigen is unknown. Time point defined: persistent/refractory GD, antithyroid drugs over 5 years with positive TRAb. RNA from PBMCs was the source of the TCR library. Each of the patients was recruited from an endocrinology department situated in Xi'an, China. This CDR3 comprises 15 residues. The germline V gene has CDR1 SGHTA and CDR2 FQGNSA. Trimming left V 0 bases short and J 8 bases short, with 13 bases between. Whole-study results and caveats: The number of shared public clonotypes was higher in persistent patients (under 3,000) than new patients (about 910).

With iRepertoire HTBI primers and Arm-PCR of CDR3 regions, TCR beta libraries were built. TCRdb redid the calling of the multiplex PCR reads with MiXCR, one entry per CDR3 protein. Among hundreds of thousands of distinct CDR3 sequences, 20% to 25% were seen once, and the ten largest hold 6.5% to 10%. The chain carries TRBV7-2 and TRBJ1-4; D is unclear. Source: peripheral blood mononuclear cells (PBMCs), taken when the disease was refractory, from a patient treated with antithyroid drugs. The clonotype originates from a female donor with Graves disease. The DNA of the CDR3 is TGTGCCAGCAGCTTAGCCCCTACCCCGGGGGAAAAACTGTTTTTT. Protein: CASSLAPTPGEKLFF.